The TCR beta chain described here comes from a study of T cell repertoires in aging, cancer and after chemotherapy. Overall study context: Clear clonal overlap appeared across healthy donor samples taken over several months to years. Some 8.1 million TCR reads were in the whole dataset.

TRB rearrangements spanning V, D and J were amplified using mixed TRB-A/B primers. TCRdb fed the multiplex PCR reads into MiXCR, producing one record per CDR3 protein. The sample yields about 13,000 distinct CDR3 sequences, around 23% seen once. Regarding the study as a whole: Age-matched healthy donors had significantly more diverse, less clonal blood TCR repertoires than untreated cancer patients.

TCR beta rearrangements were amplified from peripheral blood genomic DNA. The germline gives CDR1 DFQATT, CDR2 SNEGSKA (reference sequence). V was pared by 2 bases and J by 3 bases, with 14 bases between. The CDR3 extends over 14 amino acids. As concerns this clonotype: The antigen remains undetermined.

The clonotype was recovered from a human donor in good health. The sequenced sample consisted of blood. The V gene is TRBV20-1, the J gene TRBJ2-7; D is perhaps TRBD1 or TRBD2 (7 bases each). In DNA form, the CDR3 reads TGCAGTGCTAGAAACAGGGGAGGGGGCTACGAGCAGTACTTC. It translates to CSARNRGGGYEQYF.